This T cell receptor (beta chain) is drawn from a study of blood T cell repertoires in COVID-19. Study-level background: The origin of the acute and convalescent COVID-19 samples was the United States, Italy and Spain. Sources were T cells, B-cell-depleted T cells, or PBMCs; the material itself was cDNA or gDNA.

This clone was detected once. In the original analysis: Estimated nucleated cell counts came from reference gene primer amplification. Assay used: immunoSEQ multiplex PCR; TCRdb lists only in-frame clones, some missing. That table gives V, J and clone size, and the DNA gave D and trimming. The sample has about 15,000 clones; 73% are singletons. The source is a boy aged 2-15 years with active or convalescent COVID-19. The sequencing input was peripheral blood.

In DNA form, the CDR3 reads TGCGCCAGCAGCTCAGGCAGGGCAGATGAAAAACTGTTTTTT. This sequence encodes CASSSGRADEKLFF. The chain employs TRBV5-1 and TRBJ1-4; D perhaps matches TRBD1 (5 bases). CDR3 size: 14 residues. V shed 3 bases and J shed 6 bases, with 12 bases lying between them. The V gene's germline CDR1 is SGHRS and CDR2 YFSETQ.